What follows are 18 T cell receptor beta chains derived from one specimen sequenced in a study of spatial heterogeneity in lung cancer. The time point denotes: sample taken at primary tumor resection. Tumor, nontumor lung or frozen PBMC supplied whole RNA that was sequenced unsorted. From the 5' RACE reads, TCRdb called clonotypes with MiXCR, one entry per CDR3 protein. The sample carries fewer than 55,000 distinct CDR3 sequences, about 7.4% recorded once. This specimen consisted of PBMCs, obtained at surgery. The source is a female donor with early-stage non-small cell lung cancer.

This rearrangement joins TRBV4-3 to TRBJ2-5; perhaps TRBD1 as D (6 bases). Trimming took 0 bases from V and 3 from J, leaving 11 bases between them. From germline, CDR1 is LGHNA and CDR2 YSLEER. The CDR3 has 15 residues. As DNA, the CDR3 is TGCGCCAGCAGCCAAGATCAGGGGCGCGAAGAGACCCAGTACTTC. Its translation is CASSQDQGREETQYF.

CDR3 sequence reads: CSAKLADIQETQYF. In nucleotides, the CDR3 is TGCAGTGCCAAACTAGCGGATATACAAGAGACCCAGTACTTC. This rearrangement joins TRBV20-1 to TRBJ2-5, with 8 positions matching TRBD2. There are 14 residues in the CDR3. Germline V gene lookup returns CDR1 DFQATT and CDR2 SNEGSKA (reference sequence). Germline trimming cut 6 bases from V and 2 bases from J; bases unmatched to any gene: 8.

This clonotype was recorded at least ten times. This chain connects TRBV30 to TRBJ1-2; weak D call: TRBD1 (5 bases). V dropped 1 base and J dropped 7 bases, with 7 bases sitting between them. Per the germline V gene, CDR1 is GTSNPN and CDR2 is SVGIG (reference sequence). The CDR3 extends over 11 amino acids. CDR3 bases: TGTGCCTGGAGTGGCGGGGGTGGCTACACCTTC. It translates to CAWSGGGGYTF.

This clonotype has only a few counts. V usage is TRBV7-2 and J usage is TRBJ1-1; 8 bases fit TRBD1. This CDR3 is 13 amino acids long. V lost 3 bases and J lost 4; bases outside the gene matches: 1. The germline CDR1 and CDR2 sequences are SGHTA and FQGNSA. The CDR3 DNA is TGTGCCAGCAGCTTGGGACAGGCCACTGAAGCTTTCTTT. Its translation: CASSLGQATEAFF. Supplemented by reference TRBV7-2 and TRBJ1-1, the full variable domain reads GAGVSQSPSNKVTEKGKDVELRCDPISGHTALYWYRQSLGQGLEFLIYFQGNSAPDKSGLPSDRFSAERTGGSVSTLTIQRTQQEDSAVYLCASSLGQATEAFFGQGTRLTVV.

This clonotype has a handful of counts. The chain joins TRBV4-2 to TRBJ2-3, with D maybe TRBD2 (5 bases). This CDR3 spans 15 amino acids. In germline, CDR1 is LGHNA, CDR2 YNFKEQ. The V and J ends lost 6 bases and 3 bases respectively, with 16 bases between them. CDR3 sequence reads: CASRDRSAPTDTQYF. Written as DNA, the CDR3 is TGTGCCAGCAGGGACCGTAGCGCACCAACAGATACGCAGTATTTT.

This clonotype appeared a few times. This chain links TRBV7-9 with TRBJ1-2; no firm D call. Germline V gives CDR1 SEHNR, CDR2 FQNEAQ (reference sequence). The ends were cut back, 7 bases at V and 0 bases at J, with 9 bases in the middle. The CDR3 sequence is 13 residues long. CDR3 loop: CASNWGANYGYTF. Written as DNA, the CDR3 is TGTGCCAGCAACTGGGGAGCTAACTATGGCTACACCTTC.

There are a few counts of this clonotype. The chain links TRBV4-1 to TRBJ2-3; 8 bases map to TRBD2. The J segment lost 0 bases and the V segment lost 3 bases, leaving 5 bases of the junction unmatched. The CDR3 contains 16 residues. The germline V gene has CDR1 MGHRA and CDR2 YSYEKL. In DNA, the CDR3 is TGCGCCAGCAGCCACGCTATAGCGGGGAGCACAGATACGCAGTATTTT. Amino acid sequence: CASSHAIAGSTDTQYF.

The table lists this clonotype with a few counts. The chain is built from TRBV21-1 and TRBJ2-1; the listed D gene, TRBD2, was not tested against the DNA. TRBV21-1 is shown as a pseudogene. The CDR3 is 15 residues long. Written as DNA, the CDR3 is TGTGCCAGCAGCAAAGAAAGCGGGGGGGCCAATGAGCAGTTCTTC. Protein sequence: CASSKESGGANEQFF.

J is TRBJ1-4 and V is TRBV27; D possibly corresponds to TRBD1 (6 bases). Germline V gene sequence: CDR1 MNHEY, CDR2 SMNVEV (reference sequence). CDR3 length: 15 residues. Trimming stripped 6 bases from V and 3 bases from J, with 14 bases between. The CDR3 region has the DNA TGTGCCAGCAGCCCTAGGGGGGCAGCTAATGAAAAACTGTTTTTT. Translating gives CASSPRGAANEKLFF.

The gene calls are TRBV5-1 and TRBJ1-3, with TRBD1 matching over 10 bases. V gave up 4 bases and J gave up 3 bases; unmatched junction bases: 10. The CDR3 sequence is 17 residues long. CDR1 SGHRS and CDR2 YFSETQ come from the germline V gene. The CDR3 is CASSPRPGQGYGNTIYF. CDR3 bases: TGCGCCAGCAGCCCGAGACCGGGACAGGGGTATGGAAACACCATATATTTT.

The rearrangement uses TRBV2 and TRBJ2-3; D not certain. The V gene's germline CDR1 is SNHLY and CDR2 FYNNEI. This CDR3 region has 15 residues. Trimming shortened V by 6 bases and J by 1 base, and 14 bases separated the two germline ends. Here the CDR3 reads CASSPRTSGTDTQYF. In DNA form, the CDR3 reads TGTGCCAGCAGCCCAAGGACCAGTGGCACAGATACGCAGTATTTT.

Many counts were recorded for this clonotype. The genes are TRBV9 and TRBJ2-7; D not resolved. CDR1 is SGDLS and CDR2 is YYNGEE in the germline V gene. The CDR3 loop spans 14 amino acids. Deletions cut 3 bases from V and 4 bases from J, with 14 bases between. CDR3 DNA: TGTGCCAGCAGCGCCCGATGGGAAACTTACGAGCAGTACTTC. It encodes CASSARWETYEQYF.

This rearrangement joins TRBV5-4 to TRBJ2-1, with D uncertain. CDR3 length equals 16 residues. V lost 7 bases, J lost 0 bases, and 17 bases lay in between. Germline V gives CDR1 SGHNT, CDR2 YYREEE (reference sequence). CDR3 DNA: TGTGCCAGCCAAGCCCGACGTATAGTCTCCTACAATGAGCAGTTCTTC. Translating it yields CASQARRIVSYNEQFF.

The sample holds many counts of this clonotype. The rearrangement joins TRBV20-1 to TRBJ1-1; 8 nucleotides match TRBD1. The CDR3 is 14 residues long. The trim removed 2 bases at V and 7 bases at J, leaving 9 bases unmatched. Germline V lookup: CDR1 DFQATT, CDR2 SNEGSKA (reference sequence). The CDR3 reads CSARRTGTGLEAFF. CDR3 coding DNA: TGCAGTGCTAGACGAACCGGGACAGGCCTTGAAGCTTTCTTT.

V usage is TRBV7-3 and J usage is TRBJ2-1; 8 bases fit TRBD2. The CDR3 is made up of 17 amino acids. J was trimmed by 10 bases and V by 0 bases; bases with no gene match: 14. The V gene's germline CDR1 is SGHTA and CDR2 FQGTGA. CDR3 sequence reads: CASSLTGGASGGQEQFF. The CDR3, as DNA: TGTGCCAGCAGCTTAACCGGGGGGGCTAGCGGAGGTCAGGAGCAGTTCTTC.

This clonotype has more than one count but fewer than ten. This rearrangement joins TRBV9 to TRBJ2-6, with unresolved D. The CDR3 extends over 15 amino acids. Trimming took off 2 bases at V and 0 bases at J, with 6 bases between the two ends. Germline loops: CDR1 SGDLS, CDR2 YYNGEE. CDR3 in DNA: TGTGCCAGCAGCGTTGCGAGCTCTGGGGCCAACGTCCTGACTTTC. Translated, it gives CASSVASSGANVLTF.

The chain links TRBV4-3 to TRBJ2-3, with unresolved D. The CDR3 length is 15 residues. The germline V gene encodes CDR1 LGHNA and CDR2 YSLEER. Trimming removed 0 bases at V and 6 bases at J, with 13 bases between. The CDR3 coding sequence is TGCGCCAGCAGCCAAGATTGGTCACCTCGGGATACGCAGTATTTT. Its translation is CASSQDWSPRDTQYF.

The chain recombines TRBV19 with TRBJ1-2; tentative D call: TRBD1 (5 bases). The V gene lost 3 bases and the J gene lost 8 bases, with 19 bases spanning the gap. The CDR3 has 15 amino acids. Germline lookup yields CDR1 LNHDA and CDR2 SQIVND (reference sequence). The CDR3 DNA follows: TGTGCCAGTAGTATCGTTCTTGGAGGGGCGGACGGCTACACCTTC. This encodes CASSIVLGGADGYTF.